The 4 T cell receptor beta chains below all came from one sample that was sequenced in a study of Graves' ophthalmopathy and Graves' hyperthyroidism. RNA transcripts provided the template for amplifying TCR beta CDR3 regions. The library came from an HTBI-primed first-round RT-PCR and a second-round multiplex PCR. TCRdb re-derived calls from the multiplex PCR reads in MiXCR, one entry per CDR3 protein. The table includes 500,000 to 700,000 distinct CDR3 sequences, 22% detected once. Source material: peripheral blood. These receptors were collected from a woman between 18 and 29 years old with stable Graves' hyperthyroidism. Some clones in this sample may be carry-over from other donors' samples.

V gene TRBV10-3 combines with J gene TRBJ2-7; TRBD1 matches 7 bases. The germline CDR1 and CDR2 sequences are ENHRY and SYGVKD. V was clipped by 4 bases and J by 0 bases; unmatched bases: 18. This CDR3 spans 19 amino acids. The CDR3 region has the DNA TGTGCCATCAGTGGGCCCCTAGGGGGCTTCTCCTCGATCTCCTACGAGCAGTACTTC. As protein: CAISGPLGGFSSISYEQYF.

The chain couples TRBV29-1 to TRBJ2-7, with D perhaps being TRBD1 or TRBD2 (5 bases each). The CDR3 runs 14 residues. V was shortened by 3 bases and J by 2 bases, with 14 bases between the two germline ends. The germline gives CDR1 SQVTM, CDR2 ANQGSEA. CDR3 protein: CSVEGRGGPYEQYF. The CDR3 DNA is TGCAGCGTTGAGGGACGCGGCGGCCCCTACGAGCAGTACTTC.

The chain is built from TRBV29-1 and TRBJ1-2; D remains unclear. Between the trimmed V and J ends, which lost 7 bases and 5 bases, there was a span of 17 bases. Germline-derived CDR1 and CDR2 are SQVTM and ANQGSEA. The CDR3 sequence is 13 residues long. Written as DNA, the CDR3 is TGCAGCGCGGGGAGAGCGAGGATATATGGCTACACCTTC. This translates into CSAGRARIYGYTF.

This clonotype was counted ten times or more. The CDR3, as DNA: TGTGCCAGCAGTTCCAGGAGTAGGGGCTACACCTTC. This encodes CASSSRSRGYTF. J is TRBJ1-2 and V is TRBV28; D call uncertain. The CDR3 consists of 12 residues. Trimming took off 4 bases at V and 8 bases at J, with 11 bases between the two ends. CDR1 is MDHEN and CDR2 is SYDVKM in the germline V gene.